A single sample gave rise to the 20 T cell receptor beta chains below, sequenced in a study of T cells in Graves' hyperthyroidism and ophthalmopathy. TCR beta CDR3 sequences were amplified from RNA transcripts. First-round RT-PCR targeting the TCR CDR3 was performed with the HTBI primer set. TCRdb recomputed calls from the multiplex PCR reads with MiXCR, one row per CDR3 protein. The sample has some 150,000 distinct CDR3 sequences, roughly a fifth seen once. Sequenced: blood. These receptor sequences come from a woman in her forties or fifties with Graves' hyperthyroidism that later progressed to Graves' ophthalmopathy.

This clonotype was detected ten times or more. The chain is built from TRBV20-1 and TRBJ1-2, with a possible D match to TRBD1 (5 bases). Germline V gives CDR1 DFQATT, CDR2 SNEGSKA (reference sequence). This CDR3 contains 13 residues. The V end lost 7 bases, the J end lost 6 bases, and 18 bases lay between the germline ends. CDR3 DNA: TGCAGTGGCGCGGGACTCCAAGGAGATGGCTACACCTTC. Its translation is CSGAGLQGDGYTF.

There are many counts of this clonotype. The chain joins TRBV3-1 to TRBJ2-7; 9 bases line up with TRBD1. Germline V CDR1 and CDR2: LGHDT, YNNKEL (reference sequence). This CDR3 has 15 amino acids. Germline trimming cut 4 bases from V and 1 base from J; bases unmatched to any gene: 5. The CDR3 here is CASSRSDRGSYEQYF. DNA for the CDR3: TGTGCCAGCAGCCGATCGGACAGGGGTTCCTACGAGCAGTACTTC.

This clonotype was observed many times. This chain links TRBV6-2 or TRBV6-3 with TRBJ2-5; TRBD1 matches at 9 bases. Germline loops: CDR1 MNHEY, CDR2 SVGEGT. V was clipped by 5 bases and J by 5 bases; unmatched bases: 6. The CDR3 contains 14 residues. The CDR3 protein is CASSPDRGLETQYF. As DNA, the CDR3 is TGTGCCAGCAGTCCGGACAGGGGTTTGGAGACCCAGTACTTC.

The genes are TRBV18 and TRBJ2-7; 8 nucleotides agree with TRBD1. The V and J ends lost 3 bases and 0 bases, in that order; junction bases with no gene match: 4. Per germline, CDR1 KGHSH and CDR2 LQKENI. The CDR3 is 15 amino acids. The CDR3 DNA follows: TGTGCCAGCTCACCGAGGACAGGGAGCTCCTACGAGCAGTACTTC. It codes for CASSPRTGSSYEQYF.

The chain uses TRBV29-1 and TRBJ1-3; the D is unclear. The germline gives CDR1 SQVTM, CDR2 ANQGSEA. The CDR3 length is 12 residues. V lost 7 bases to trimming and J lost 3 bases, with 10 bases between them. The CDR3 nucleotides read TGCAGCGCTGTACGGGGTGGAAACACCATATATTTT. Its translation: CSAVRGGNTIYF.

This clonotype was counted between two and nine times. CDR3 region: CASSQVWRGTDTQYF. CDR3 coding DNA: TGTGCCAGCAGCCAAGTTTGGCGGGGCACAGATACGCAGTATTTT. The J gene is TRBJ2-3, the V gene TRBV28; the D gene is possibly TRBD2 (5 bases). CDR1 MDHEN and CDR2 SYDVKM come from the germline V gene. Trimming removed 6 bases at V and 1 base at J, with 14 bases between. This CDR3 has 15 residues.

In its sample, this clonotype was seen many times. The chain combines TRBV5-1 with TRBJ2-1, with TRBD1 identical over 8 bases. Germline CDR1 reads SGHRS; CDR2 reads YFSETQ. Unmatched junction bases numbered 15, after V lost 4 bases and J lost 9 bases. This CDR3 region has 16 residues. The CDR3 here is CASSALSGGGGSEQFF. As DNA, the CDR3 is TGCGCCAGCAGCGCTCTTTCAGGGGGCGGTGGCTCTGAGCAGTTCTTC.

This clonotype has only a few counts. CDR3 residues: CASSLQGISYEQYF. DNA of the CDR3: TGTGCCAGCAGCTTACAGGGTATCTCCTACGAGCAGTACTTC. This chain uses TRBV5-4 with TRBJ2-7; D perhaps matches TRBD1 (6 bases). V was cut by 2 bases and J by 0 bases, with 9 bases left in between. Germline CDR1 SGHNT, CDR2 YYREEE (reference sequence). The length of the CDR3 is 14 residues.

The rearrangement links TRBV28 to TRBJ1-6; D call uncertain. There are 15 residues in the CDR3. Trimming shortened V by 5 bases and J by 0 bases, and 8 bases separated the two germline ends. Germline V gives CDR1 MDHEN, CDR2 SYDVKM. This chain's CDR3 is CASSRPGSYNSPLHF. The CDR3 DNA is TGTGCCAGCAGTCGCCCGGGCTCCTATAATTCACCCCTCCACTTT.

The table lists this clonotype with a count of one. The CDR3 here is CASSLSSGRIHEQFF. DNA of the CDR3: TGTGCCAGCAGTTTGAGTAGCGGGAGGATCCATGAGCAGTTCTTC. The chain carries TRBV27 and TRBJ2-1; 10 nucleotides align to TRBD2. With 3 bases clipped from V and 8 bases from J, the junction kept 7 bases outside the gene matches. Germline V CDR1 and CDR2: MNHEY, SMNVEV (reference sequence). CDR3 length: 15 amino acids.

This clonotype was seen many times. The J gene is TRBJ1-2, the V gene TRBV7-8; 8 bases map to TRBD1. The CDR3 has 14 residues. Germline trimming cut 1 base from V and 4 bases from J; bases unmatched to any gene: 2. Germline-derived CDR1 and CDR2 are SGHVS and FQNEAQ. The CDR3 bases are TGTGCCAGCAGCTTAGGACAGGGGATCTATGGCTACACCTTC. Translating gives CASSLGQGIYGYTF.

Many counts were recorded for this clonotype. V gene TRBV18 combines with J gene TRBJ1-2; 8 bases are a match to TRBD1. Germline V gene sequence: CDR1 KGHSH, CDR2 LQKENI. V dropped 4 bases and J dropped 3; count of bases not matched to a gene: 1. This CDR3 region has 13 residues. CDR3 in amino acids: CASSQQGDYGYTF. CDR3 coding DNA: TGTGCCAGCTCACAACAGGGGGACTATGGCTACACCTTC.

This clonotype has just a few counts. The chain recombines TRBV20-1 with TRBJ2-7; D is unresolved. The CDR3 runs to 14 residues. Between the trimmed V and J ends, which lost 0 bases and 3 bases, there was a span of 12 bases. Germline V gene sequence: CDR1 DFQATT, CDR2 SNEGSKA (reference sequence). This CDR3 is CSARDARSYYEQYF. CDR3 nucleotides: TGCAGTGCTAGAGATGCCAGGTCATACTACGAGCAGTACTTC.

A few counts support this clonotype. This CDR3 is CASSLAGGEYKPEQFF. Here the CDR3 DNA reads TGTGCCAGCAGTTTAGCGGGAGGGGAGTACAAGCCTGAGCAGTTCTTC. This chain links TRBV12-3 or TRBV12-4 with TRBJ2-1, with 7 positions matching TRBD2. The CDR3 sequence is 16 residues long. The junction had 11 bases not matched to a gene; V was cut back by 0 bases and J by 9 bases.

V and J are TRBV7-2 and TRBJ2-7; unclear D gene. V lost 1 base and J lost 4, with 8 bases in between. Per germline, CDR1 SGHTA and CDR2 FQGNSA. This CDR3 comprises 13 residues. CDR3 residues: CASSLEPGYEQYF. The CDR3 nucleotides read TGTGCCAGCAGCTTAGAGCCGGGTTACGAGCAGTACTTC.

This clonotype was seen ten or more times. The rearrangement links TRBV7-9 to TRBJ2-1, with D perhaps being TRBD1 or TRBD2 (6 bases each). V was cut by 1 base and J by 8 bases, with 9 bases left in between. This CDR3 spans 13 amino acids. Germline lookup yields CDR1 SEHNR and CDR2 FQNEAQ (reference sequence). CDR3 amino acids: CASSLVGGHEQFF. The CDR3 DNA reads TGTGCCAGCAGCTTAGTTGGGGGGCATGAGCAGTTCTTC. The full variable domain, its missing parts supplied by reference TRBV7-9 and TRBJ2-1, is DTGVSQNPRHKITKRGQNVTFRCDPISEHNRLYWYRQTLGQGPEFLTYFQNEAQLEKSRLLSDRFSAERPKGSFSTLEIQRTEQGDSAMYLCASSLVGGHEQFFGPGTRLTVL.

This clonotype was counted between two and nine times. The chain is built from TRBV15 and TRBJ2-1, with 9 nucleotides matching TRBD2. Germline V gene data show CDR1 as LNHNV and CDR2 as YYDKDF (reference sequence). J was trimmed by 6 bases and V by 4 bases; bases with no gene match: 10. This CDR3 region has 16 residues. The CDR3 loop is CATSTWGTSRSNEQFF. The CDR3 coding sequence is TGTGCCACCAGCACCTGGGGGACTAGCCGCAGCAATGAGCAGTTCTTC.

This clonotype occurred many times. The chain joins TRBV18 to TRBJ2-7; 7 bases are a match to TRBD1. The length of the CDR3 is 13 residues. From germline, CDR1 is KGHSH and CDR2 LQKENI. V shed 5 bases and J 5 bases; nucleotides not matched to a gene: 6. CDR3 region: CASSYDRVHEQYF. CDR3 bases: TGTGCCAGCTCATACGACAGGGTCCACGAGCAGTACTTC.

A few counts support this clonotype. This chain links TRBV3-1 with TRBJ2-5; weak D call: TRBD1 (5 bases). The CDR3 totals 14 residues. Germline V gene lookup returns CDR1 LGHDT and CDR2 YNNKEL (reference sequence). V was shortened by 5 bases and J by 5 bases, with 15 bases between the two germline ends. The CDR3 loop reads CASSSPWGLETQYF. The CDR3 DNA reads TGTGCCAGCAGCAGTCCGTGGGGCTTGGAGACCCAGTACTTC.

This clonotype was observed at least ten times. Written as DNA, the CDR3 is TGTGCCAGCTCACCCTTGGAGAACACTGAAGCTTTCTTT. It yields the protein CASSPLENTEAFF. The chain couples TRBV18 to TRBJ1-1, with D unresolved. The germline V gene encodes CDR1 KGHSH and CDR2 LQKENI. Trimming took 3 bases from V and 1 from J, leaving 6 bases between them. The CDR3 runs 13 residues.